Shown below are 7 T cell receptor beta chains from a single sample sequenced in a study of PD-1 blockade in classical Hodgkin lymphoma. Data came from immunoSEQ multiplex PCR; TCRdb stores just in-frame clones and leaves some out. The table records 12,000 to 15,000 clones, 90% to 95% of them present only once. Time point in this sample: newly diagnosed, previously untreated cHL patient sample. Applied to thawed PBMCs, magnetic negative selection was the method used to isolate CD8+ T cells. The sequencing sample was made of CD8+ T cells from blood. Every receptor here comes from a human donor with classical Hodgkin lymphoma.

The rearrangement links TRBV7-8 to TRBJ2-7; D is possibly TRBD1 (6 bases). V gave up 1 base and J gave up 6 bases, with 10 bases separating them. The CDR3 covers 13 residues. Germline CDR1 reads SGHVS; CDR2 reads FQNEAQ. In DNA form, the CDR3 reads TGTGCCAGCAGCTTAGTCGGGACAAGCGAGCAGTACTTC. Translating gives CASSLVGTSEQYF. Full variable domain (missing parts from reference TRBV7-8 and TRBJ2-7): GAGVSQSPRYKVAKRGQDVALRCDPISGHVSLFWYQQALGQGPEFLTYFQNEAQLDKSGLPSDRFFAERPEGSVSTLKIQRTQQEDSAVYLCASSLVGTSEQYFGPGTRLTVT.

This clone was counted a single time. The V gene is TRBV7-9, the J gene TRBJ2-2, with TRBD1 matching over 7 bases. V was pared by 5 bases and J by 4 bases, with 7 bases of the junction left unmatched. Germline CDR1 SEHNR, CDR2 FQNEAQ (reference sequence). The CDR3 runs 15 residues. The CDR3 here is CASSTPGTVTGELFF. For the CDR3, the DNA is TGTGCCAGCAGCACGCCCGGGACAGTCACCGGGGAGCTGTTTTTT. The variable domain in full, with the rest retrieved from reference TRBV7-9 and TRBJ2-2, is DTGVSQNPRHKITKRGQNVTFRCDPISEHNRLYWYRQTLGQGPEFLTYFQNEAQLEKSRLLSDRFSAERPKGSFSTLEIQRTEQGDSAMYLCASSTPGTVTGELFFGEGSRLTVL.

The rearrangement uses TRBV27 and TRBJ2-7; TRBD1 aligns across 7 bases. This CDR3 has 13 residues. Germline CDR1 is MNHEY and CDR2 is SMNVEV (reference sequence). J was trimmed by 3 bases and V by 3 bases; bases with no gene match: 2. The DNA for the CDR3 is TGTGCCAGCAGTTTTAGACAGGGCTACGAGCAGTACTTC. Its translation is CASSFRQGYEQYF.

The V and J genes are TRBV27 and TRBJ2-1; weak D call: TRBD2 (5 bases). The CDR3 is 12 amino acids. Between the trimmed V and J ends, which lost 10 bases and 6 bases, there was a span of 13 bases. CDR1 and CDR2 from the germline V gene are MNHEY and SMNVEV (reference sequence). DNA for the CDR3: TGTGCCACCCTCGGACTGGCCAATGAGCAGTTCTTC. Protein product: CATLGLANEQFF.

This clone was observed a single time. The gene calls are TRBV29-1 and TRBJ2-3; D possibly matches TRBD1 or TRBD2 (5 bases each). The CDR3 is 11 amino acids. Germline V gene lookup returns CDR1 SQVTM and CDR2 ANQGSEA. Trimming left V 5 bases short and J 6 bases short, with 9 bases between. The CDR3 sequence is CSVPGTDTQYF. For the CDR3, the DNA is TGCAGCGTTCCCGGGACGGATACGCAGTATTTT.

The chain employs TRBV11-2 and TRBJ2-7; 8 bases align to TRBD1. The CDR3 length is 15 residues. Looked up from germline, CDR1 is SGHAT and CDR2 is FQNNGV. V shed 5 bases, J shed 3 bases, and the junction held 9 bases outside the gene matches. CDR3 amino acids: CASSPSRGPFYEQYV. Written as DNA, the CDR3 is TGTGCCAGCAGCCCCTCCAGGGGGCCGTTCTACGAGCAGTACGTC.

This clone has just one count. The V gene is TRBV29-1, the J gene TRBJ2-3, with 12 nucleotides matching TRBD2. The CDR3 extends over 15 amino acids. The trim removed 8 bases at V and 5 bases at J, leaving 11 bases unmatched. From germline, CDR1 is SQVTM and CDR2 ANQGSEA. The CDR3 sequence: CSFTLAGGPIDTQYF. CDR3 nucleotide sequence: TGCAGCTTTACGCTAGCGGGAGGGCCCATAGATACGCAGTATTTT.